The present T cell receptor beta chain was sequenced within a study of T cell repertoires in cytomegalovirus infection (dated by TCRdb to between 2019 and 2020). Concerning the study at large: Peptide stimulations targeted recently identified HLA-C-restricted CMV epitopes, whose presentation resists viral immunomodulation, together with well-studied HLA-B-restricted epitopes. The HLA type of each donor mattered for the analysis, because public TCR beta signatures pointed to carriage of CMV infection along with the matching HLA type.

There are 12 amino acids in the CDR3, from cysteine to phenylalanine inclusive. Here the CDR3 DNA is all that survives: 36 bases in frame from base 1. The junction carries 9 bases between V and J, which are trimmed by 3 bases and 4 bases respectively. For CDR1 and CDR2, the germline V gene lists SQVTM and ANQGSEA. The study at large found these results: The ex vivo response was dominated by HLA-C-restricted CMV-specific TCR beta clonotypes, which also provided the single most frequent clonotype in two of eight donors. In both this cohort and an independent cohort of some 380 donors, the cumulative frequency of public TCR beta family members distinguished carriers of CMV infection plus the relevant HLA type.

As to this clonotype: Its antigen is still unknown. Per-base quality was not reported, and no clone a single base away is much larger than it.

Instrument on record: Illumina HiSeq 1500. TCRdb cleaned the public reads at Q25 with fastp, built clones with MiXCR and kept in-frame beta chains. Rows with one shared CDR3 protein collapse into an entry with the most common genes and DNA. The sample table records 750,000 to 950,000 distinct CDR3 sequences; roughly 29% of these occur just once. Jointly, the top ten make up around 13% of the sample. The label giving this sample's treatment or condition can be read as: in vitro stimulation with specific CMV peptide epitopes to enrich CMV-specific T cells. The origin of this receptor is a human donor in good health (CMV status not recorded). Some clones in this sample may be carry-over from other donors' samples. The specimen comprised cultured CD8+ T cells from PBMCs, sampled from culture after CMV antigen stimulation. The V gene is TRBV29-1 and the J gene is TRBJ1-2; the D gene identity is not certain. The encoded CDR3 is CSVDDFPYGYTF. The sequenced DNA: TGCAGCGTTGATGATTTCCCCTATGGCTACACCTTC.